The source of this T cell receptor (beta chain) is a study of shared clonotypes between healthy human individuals (dated by TCRdb to the early 2020s). Background on the whole study: A couple of women and a few men aged 18 to 49 years were included in the cohort. Per donor, three plates each were used for CD4 naive and CD4 memory, two for CD8 naive, and one for CD8 memory. To estimate repertoire size and how much clonotypes are shared between individuals, the study performed deep sequencing of blood TCR repertoires from a few healthy adults. Libraries were prepared and TCR repertoires were sequenced by different laboratories using diverse techniques, in order to increase sequencing depth and limit assay-specific biases. Leukapheresis yielded between about 0.9 and 9.5 billion PBMCs per donor. Results the study describes overall, beyond this receptor: Across a handful of donors, 4.5% to 6.5% of naive CD4, approximately 3.5% of naive CD8, approximately 2.5% of memory CD4, and about 0.44% of memory CD8 clonotypes were shared. Even with the large sequencing depth, rarefaction of the sorted-subset datasets indicated that sequencing was incomplete. Based on pairwise subsampling, the degree of clonotype sharing among donors was expected to be affected by sequencing depth. Sampling was restricted to blood, and TCR repertoires in tissues likely differ from the TCR repertoires found in blood. Because the study included only a small number of donors, the genetic and exposure-history diversity represented was limited. Naive subsets generally had larger estimated clonotype richness than memory subsets. Compared with non-shared clonotypes, clonotypes shared by all four sorted-subset donors had higher generation probabilities.

Using the deep immunoSEQ assay, TCR CDR3 regions were amplified from genomic DNA by multiplex PCR. Extracted genomic DNA from each cell subset was distributed evenly across all wells of several immunoSEQ 96-well plates, and each plate was treated as a replicate. Each replicate PCR for sorted subsets received about 210 ng genomic DNA, equal to around 32,000 T cell genomes. Purified libraries were measured with a Qubit 3.0 fluorometer, size-checked on a Bioanalyzer 2100, and measured again with the KAPA Library Quantification kit. Every immunoSEQ 96-well plate was sequenced on a separate single-read 150-cycle Illumina NextSeq 550 flow cell. For the original study's pipeline: Because only junctional sequences without quality scores were contained in the immunoSEQ output, filtering matching that applied to full-length reads could not be performed. To assign V/J genes and CDR3, sequences were annotated using PyIR, a Python wrapper for IgBLAST v1.9, with IMGT germline references. Reads were filtered out if the reads had weak V/J assignments (E-value above 1e-6), no CDR3, stop codons, out-of-frame junctions, or ambiguous translated residues. V3J clonotypes were defined as sequences sharing an identical inferred V gene, J gene, and CDR3 amino acid sequence. To compute the percentage overlap between repertoires, the number of shared unique clonotypes was divided by the size of the smaller repertoire. Richness of each repertoire was evaluated using RTK rarefaction, the Chao1 estimator, and Recon v2.1 estimates of unobserved clonotypes. OLGA was used to compute generation probabilities for all TCRbeta clonotypes that the gDNA method yielded from a handful of donors. As stored in TCRdb, this immuneACCESS dataset retains in-frame rearrangements with V and J assigned. A fraction of the clones does not appear; measured against another copy, unresolved V genes explain less than half of the discrepancy, and the remainder lacks a known reason. V and J calls and clone size are copied from that table; D and trimming were computed from the DNA. Counted in this sample were 500,000 to 700,000 clones; 85% to 95% of them appeared once. In total, the top ten clones hold around 0.11% of the sample.

For the CD8 naive samples, CD45RO-negative cells were positively selected for CCR7, yielding a CD45RA+CCR7+ population from which TemRA cells were excluded. Donors were healthy HIV-negative adults with no recently reported acute infections or vaccinations. Only Caucasian adults living in Nashville, Tennessee, USA were represented among the donors. After blood collection by leukapheresis, PBMCs were isolated using Ficoll-Histopaque density gradient centrifugation and then cryopreserved in the vapor phase of liquid nitrogen. Analytical flow cytometry was used to check the purity and quantity of every magnetically sorted T cell population. From each sorted fraction, genomic DNA was isolated and quantified by UV absorbance on a Nanodrop 2000c. Of note for this clone: No antigen is known for it. The input lacks base qualities; no much larger clone sits a single base away.

The clonotype originates from a woman in her twenties or thirties in good health. The specimen sequenced was naive CD8+ T cells sorted from blood. In the paper's terms, the cell subset or site label means: CD45RA+CCR7+.

CDR3 region: CASSLPGTSYEQYF. In nucleotides, the sequence is TGTGCCAGCAGCTTACCGGGGACCTCCTACGAGCAGTACTTC. Rearrangement joined TRBV7-9 to TRBJ2-5; the D segment may tentatively be TRBD1 or TRBD2, each giving 5 matched bases. The J call may be mistaken, given a closer DNA end match to TRBJ2-7. The CDR3 covers 14 residues, taking in both the cysteine and the phenylalanine. Left in the record is the CDR3 DNA by itself, 42 bases read in frame from the first base. Based on the germline V gene (reference sequence), the CDR1 and CDR2 sequences are SEHNR and FQNEAQ.